This T cell receptor beta chain was obtained from a study of T cells after somatic rescue of genetic block. Generated by immunoSEQ multiplex PCR, the TCRdb table keeps only in-frame clones and is missing some. The sample records fewer than 150,000 clones, 75% to 95% being singletons. Germline CDR1 reads SGDLS; CDR2 reads YYNGEE. The V gene lost 0 bases and the J gene lost 1 base, with 7 bases spanning the gap. This CDR3 has 14 amino acids. This clone was counted a few times. The receptor's source is a woman under 30. The sample consisted of peripheral blood mononuclear cells (PBMCs). The chain carries TRBV9 and TRBJ1-1; D not resolved. As DNA, the CDR3 is TGTGCCAGCAGCGTAGTAGAAGCGAACACTGAAGCTTTCTTT. As protein: CASSVVEANTEAFF.